This entry concerns a single TCR beta chain. Its antigen is as yet unknown. TCRdb reprocessed the RT-PCR reads with MiXCR, giving one entry per CDR3 protein. The sample includes around 850,000 distinct CDR3 sequences, approximately 18% of them seen just once. The data originate from a study of response to subunit inactivated influenza vaccine. Study results and limitations: It was the authors' suggestion that each seasonal influenza vaccination recruits few new T cells.

V lost 3 bases and J lost 5; bases outside the gene matches: 9. The CDR3 is made up of 16 amino acids. Germline CDR1 reads SGHAT; CDR2 reads FQNNGV. This TCR was sampled from a man aged 50-59 years who received an inactivated influenza vaccine. The specimen comprised PBMCs from blood, sampled about 5 days after vaccination. V gene TRBV11-2 combines with J gene TRBJ2-2, with 7 positions matching TRBD2. CDR3 DNA: TGTGCCAGCAGCTTCCCCTCTAGCGGAAATACCGGGGAGCTGTTTTTT. Translated: CASSFPSSGNTGELFF. Filled out from reference TRBV11-2 and TRBJ2-2, the complete variable domain reads EAGVAQSPRYKIIEKRQSVAFWCNPISGHATLYWYQQILGQGPKLLIQFQNNGVVDDSQLPKDRFSAERLKGVDSTLKIQPAKLEDSAVYLCASSFPSSGNTGELFFGEGSRLTVL.